This T cell receptor beta chain is from a study of post-analysis software for immune sequencing data (dated by TCRdb to the mid-2010s). Broadly, across the study: Relapsing-remitting, secondary progressive and progressive-relapsing multiple sclerosis were recorded as disease courses, and subtype annotation was lacking for some patients. A subset of samples was prepared in parallel using single-end sample barcoding, then pooled and co-amplified after Illumina adapter ligation. Patient repertoires were compared against 10 to 12 previously published healthy control repertoires from donors aged roughly 6 to 28 years.

TCR beta repertoires were profiled from peripheral blood of more than ten young patients with multiple sclerosis to demonstrate the VDJtools post-analysis software. The multiple sclerosis patients were children and adolescents between roughly 6 and 16 years of age. The CDR3 sequence holds 15 residues, the cysteine and phenylalanine included. The CDR3 DNA has 45 bases and is translated from base 1. The junction shows trimming of 0 bases on V and 3 bases on J, plus 12 bases between the germline ends. In the germline V gene (reference sequence), CDR1 corresponds to LGHDT and CDR2 to YNNKEL. Comment on this clonotype: Its antigen remains undetermined. Base quality data are lacking; no much larger clone is found one base away.

Library preparation employed PCR. The data were produced on an Illumina HiSeq 2500. To reduce PCR and sequencing biases, unique molecular identifiers were incorporated into the TCR beta cDNA libraries. Every 1 to 10 million input T cells yielded around 500,000 cDNA molecules, meaning each molecule approximated one T cell. The patient libraries were prepared and sequenced with the same protocol used for the earlier healthy control dataset. Samples belonging to the same batch were prepared together, multiplexed and sequenced on a shared HiSeq lane. Per the source publication's procedure: MIGEC was used to process the raw barcoded reads, and molecular identifier groups with only a single read were discarded before consensus assembly and CDR3 extraction. Clonotype tables were post-analysed with VDJtools, normalizing diversity by down-sampling all datasets to the smallest sample size. In repertoire overlap clustering, CDR3 amino acid sequences, but not nucleotide sequences, were matched to correct batch-related cross-sample contamination. Using fastp trimming at Q25 and MiXCR clonotype assembly, TCRdb reanalyzed the public sequencing data and kept in-frame beta chains. Every distinct CDR3 protein forms one entry, paired with its most common genes and DNA. The V and J calls here are based on TCRdb, not the publication. The table for this sample lists around 400,000 distinct CDR3 sequences; over 30% of them were counted only once. Roughly 8.2% of the sample belongs to the ten largest clones.

What the study reported, not specific to this receptor: The control group was slightly older than the multiple sclerosis patient group. Significantly higher frequencies in patients than in controls were found for several TRBV segments, including TRBV5-6, TRBV5-1 and TRBV20-1. Strong co-clustering of samples prepared in the same batch was shown by direct clustering with F measure, prompting a batch-effect correction. Multiple sclerosis patients had significantly lower normalized Chao1 diversity than controls, a result that suggests substantial peripheral T-cell clonal expansion.

The origin of this receptor is a girl aged 2-10 years with multiple sclerosis. The sample was blood. The chain uses TRBV3-1 and TRBJ2-7, with TRBD1 tentatively as D gene (7 bases match). The nucleotide sequence is TGTGCCAGCAGCCAAGATTGGAGGGACAGCTACGAGCAGTACTTC. It specifies CASSQDWRDSYEQYF.